Listed here is a single T cell receptor (beta chain). Its antigen is not known. CDR3 size: 12 residues. Trimming left V 4 bases short and J 4 bases short, with 5 bases between. This sample was taken from a study of T-cell memory formation after mild COVID-19. Study details: TCR clusters were mostly confined to one donor each. Findings and caveats of the study: Day 15 to 85 contracting clones showed balanced CD4/CD8; day 15 to 37 expanders favored CD4+. The study detected some responding clones in pre-infection memory, suggesting cross-reactive memory joined.

MiXCR was run by TCRdb on the 5' RACE reads, yielding one entry per CDR3 protein. The data contain about 470,000 distinct CDR3 sequences, around 25% of them singletons. The sequence was collected from an adult woman who had mild COVID-19 (a few samples of this study predate the infection). Cell type and time point are not known. This sequence joins TRBV12-3 or TRBV12-4 and TRBJ2-1, with D unresolved. Sequencing was performed on PBMCs or a T cell subset sorted from them (not recorded which). The CDR3 nucleotides are TGTGCCAGCAGTTCTCATTACAATGAGCAGTTCTTC. Amino acid sequence: CASSSHYNEQFF.